The 25 T cell receptor beta chains below were found in one sample sequenced in a study of OX40 agonist ivuxolimab in advanced cancers. TCRdb keeps only in-frame clones here, not all; method: immunoSEQ multiplex PCR. The sample yields more than 9,000 clones, about 75% seen once. The sequenced sample was CD4+ or CD8+ T cells sorted from blood, obtained in a trial of the OX40 agonist ivuxolimab. Every receptor here comes from an adult with an advanced solid tumor such as melanoma, head and neck, liver or kidney cancer.

The CDR3 DNA follows: TGTGCCAGCAGTCCCCCTAGGAAAACCTACGAGCAGTACTTC. Protein sequence: CASSPPRKTYEQYF. The chain combines TRBV28 with TRBJ2-7; no definite D call. Germline V gene sequence: CDR1 MDHEN, CDR2 SYDVKM. Trimming shortened V by 5 bases and J by 2 bases, and 13 bases separated the two germline ends. The CDR3 has 14 residues.

The chain is built from TRBV6-6 and TRBJ1-1; D call uncertain. The germline CDR1 and CDR2 sequences are MNHNY and SVGAGI (reference sequence). This CDR3 spans 12 amino acids. The V and J ends lost 5 bases and 7 bases respectively, with 11 bases between them. The CDR3 here is CASSPHAGEAFF. The CDR3 bases are TGTGCCAGCAGTCCCCACGCAGGTGAAGCTTTCTTT.

This sequence joins TRBV28 and TRBJ2-7, with TRBD1 identical over 7 bases. This CDR3 is built from 18 residues. Germline assignment: CDR1 MDHEN and CDR2 SYDVKM. V was clipped by 0 bases and J by 3 bases; unmatched bases: 14. CDR3 nucleotides: TGTGCCAGCAGTTTATGGGGGACAGACTTAACGGGCGGCTACGAGCAGTACTTC. Translation gives CASSLWGTDLTGGYEQYF.

In its sample, this clone ranks as medium-sized (0.01 to 0.1%). The chain couples TRBV19 to TRBJ2-1, with 7 bases that match TRBD1. The trim removed 6 bases at V and 4 bases at J, leaving 3 bases unmatched. This CDR3 has 13 residues. Looked up from germline, CDR1 is LNHDA and CDR2 is SQIVND (reference sequence). Here the CDR3 DNA reads TGTGCCAGTAGATCGGGACAGTACAATGAGCAGTTCTTC. Translating gives CASRSGQYNEQFF.

This clone was counted only a few times. V gene TRBV7-6 combines with J gene TRBJ2-2; D is perhaps TRBD1 or TRBD2 (5 bases each). The V gene lost 6 bases and the J gene lost 3 bases, with 14 bases spanning the gap. CDR1 is SGHVS, CDR2 FNYEAQ, per germline. The CDR3 loop spans 15 amino acids. CDR3 DNA: TGTGCCAGCAGTGCCGGGACCCTTCACACCGGGGAGCTGTTTTTT. This translates into CASSAGTLHTGELFF. The entire variable domain, with the rest obtained from reference TRBV7-6 and TRBJ2-2, is as follows: GAGVSQSPRYKVTKRGQDVALRCDPISGHVSLYWYRQALGQGPEFLTYFNYEAQQDKSGLPNDRFSAERPEGSISTLTIQRTEQRDSAMYRCASSAGTLHTGELFFGEGSRLTVL.

In its sample, this clone ranks as large. The rearrangement uses TRBV5-1 and TRBJ2-4; TRBD1 is a possible D gene (5 bases). Germline V lookup: CDR1 SGHRS, CDR2 YFSETQ. Trimming removed 2 bases at V and 1 base at J, with 13 bases between. The CDR3 has 16 residues. CDR3 residues: CASSFQGIGAKNIQYF. The CDR3 nucleotides are TGCGCCAGCAGCTTCCAGGGTATTGGGGCCAAAAACATTCAGTACTTC.

The chain uses TRBV5-8 and TRBJ2-7; 7 bases match TRBD1. J lost 6 bases, V lost 0 bases, and 3 bases had no gene match. Germline values: CDR1 SGHTS, CDR2 YDEGEE. The CDR3 has 13 amino acids. CDR3 sequence (DNA): TGTGCCAGCAGCTTGGGGTCAGGGGGCGAGCAGTACTTC. Its translation is CASSLGSGGEQYF.

V is TRBV18 and J is TRBJ1-1; 11 positions agree with TRBD1. Unmatched junction bases numbered 14, after V lost 0 bases and J lost 5 bases. The CDR3 is made up of 19 amino acids. CDR1 and CDR2 (germline): KGHSH, LQKENI. In nucleotides, the CDR3 is TGTGCCAGCTCACCACCCTCAGGACAGGGGGCCCTAGAGGGTACTGAAGCTTTCTTT. Translated: CASSPPSGQGALEGTEAFF. Using reference TRBV18 and TRBJ1-1 for the parts outside the CDR3, the full variable domain is NAGVMQNPRHLVRRRGQEARLRCSPMKGHSHVYWYRQLPEEGLKFMVYLQKENIIDESGMPKERFSAEFPKEGPSILRIQQVVRGDSAAYFCASSPPSGQGALEGTEAFFGQGTRLTVV.

The chain is built from TRBV6-4 and TRBJ2-2; tentative D call: TRBD2 (5 bases). Between the trimmed V and J ends, which lost 0 bases and 3 bases, there was a span of 8 bases. The CDR3 has 15 residues. Germline CDR1 and CDR2: MRHNA and SNTAGT. CDR3 nucleotide sequence: TGTGCCAGCAGTGACTCGGGAGAACACACCGGGGAGCTGTTTTTT. It specifies CASSDSGEHTGELFF.

Written as DNA, the CDR3 is TGCGCCAGCAGCTTGAATGACCAATGGAGGACCGGGGAGCTGTTTTTT. Amino acid sequence: CASSLNDQWRTGELFF. The V gene is TRBV5-1, the J gene TRBJ2-2; a weak D match, TRBD2 (5 bases). This CDR3 has 16 amino acids. V was clipped by 1 base and J by 5 bases, with 15 bases between them. In germline, CDR1 is SGHRS, CDR2 YFSETQ.

The rearrangement uses TRBV13 and TRBJ2-1; perhaps TRBD1 as D (8 bases). This CDR3 has 21 amino acids. With 5 bases removed from V and 0 bases from J, the gap between germline ends came to 29 bases. Germline CDR1 is PRHDT and CDR2 is FYEKMQ (reference sequence). The CDR3 DNA reads TGTGCCAGCAGCCTCGGGACAGGTGACGAAGAAGGCGGGAGCTCCTACAATGAGCAGTTCTTC. It translates to CASSLGTGDEEGGSSYNEQFF.

This chain uses TRBV20-1 with TRBJ1-2; D remains unclear. Germline loops: CDR1 DFQATT, CDR2 SNEGSKA (reference sequence). V lost 7 bases, J lost 3 bases, and 9 bases lay in between. The CDR3 has 11 amino acids. The CDR3 DNA reads as TGCAGTGAGGCGGCATACTATGGCTACACCTTC. Translating gives CSEAAYYGYTF.

Only a few counts were recorded for this clone. The rearrangement joins TRBV11-2 to TRBJ1-1; 8 nucleotides match TRBD1. Trimming removed 5 bases from V and 1 base from J; junction bases left unmatched: 12. The CDR3 runs to 17 residues. CDR1 SGHAT and CDR2 FQNNGV come from the germline V gene. The DNA of the CDR3 is TGTGCCAGCAGCCTCATTGGACAGGGACCTACGAACACTGAAGCTTTCTTT. Its protein product is CASSLIGQGPTNTEAFF.

This chain connects TRBV5-6 to TRBJ2-3; no reliable D call. Trimming removed 0 bases from V and 0 bases from J, with 5 bases in between. This CDR3 is 14 amino acids long. The germline gives CDR1 SGHDT, CDR2 YYEEEE. The CDR3 DNA is TGTGCCAGCAGCTTGGATGGAAGCACAGATACGCAGTATTTT. Its protein is CASSLDGSTDTQYF. The full variable domain, with the rest looked up from reference TRBV5-6 and TRBJ2-3, is DAGVTQSPTHLIKTRGQQVTLRCSPKSGHDTVSWYQQALGQGPQFIFQYYEEEERQRGNFPDRFSGHQFPNYSSELNVNALLLGDSALYLCASSLDGSTDTQYFGPGTRLTVL.

The chain uses TRBV5-4 and TRBJ2-5; D is possibly TRBD1 or TRBD2 (5 bases each). Germline V gene lookup returns CDR1 SGHNT and CDR2 YYREEE (reference sequence). The CDR3 extends over 15 amino acids. Trimming removed 2 bases from V and 3 bases from J, with 14 bases in between. DNA of the CDR3: TGTGCCAGCAGCTTCTTGGGGGTGGTGGAAGAGACCCAGTACTTC. It yields the protein CASSFLGVVEETQYF.

The V call is TRBV6-1, the J call TRBJ2-2; D is uncertain. The CDR3 consists of 15 residues. Germline V gene lookup returns CDR1 MNHNS and CDR2 SASEGT. V shed 8 bases and J shed 6 bases, with 19 bases lying between them. Written as DNA, the CDR3 is TGTGCCAGCCGTTTAACAGTGGGCCTCGCCGGGGAGCTGTTTTTT. Translated: CASRLTVGLAGELFF.

The table lists this clone with a few counts. The rearrangement links TRBV4-1 to TRBJ1-1; D might be TRBD1 (6 bases). Trimming cost V 3 bases and J 5 bases, with 13 bases left between them. CDR3 size: 14 residues. Per the germline V gene, CDR1 is MGHRA and CDR2 is YSYEKL. DNA for the CDR3: TGCGCCAGCAGCCAGCTAAAGGGGGTTACTGAAGCTTTCTTT. Translated, it gives CASSQLKGVTEAFF.

V usage is TRBV6-5 and J usage is TRBJ2-1, with TRBD2 matching over 11 bases. This CDR3 contains 15 residues. CDR1 and CDR2 from the germline V gene are MNHEY and SVGAGI. V shed 6 bases, J shed 3 bases, and the junction held 4 bases outside the gene matches. In DNA form, the CDR3 reads TGTGCCAGCAGCCCTGGACTAGCGGGCTACAATGAGCAGTTCTTC. Its protein product is CASSPGLAGYNEQFF.

By frequency in the sample, this clone is medium-sized. This chain connects TRBV2 to TRBJ1-1; 10 nucleotides align to TRBD1. V lost 2 bases to trimming and J lost 5 bases; unmatched junction nucleotides: 5. The CDR3 sequence is 15 residues long. The V gene's germline CDR1 is SNHLY and CDR2 FYNNEI. The CDR3 DNA follows: TGTGCCAGCAGTGAATCGACAGGGGGCTTGACTGAAGCTTTCTTT. This gives the protein CASSESTGGLTEAFF.

V and J are TRBV28 and TRBJ2-5; maybe TRBD2 (5 bases). Gene TRBJ2-7 matches the end of the DNA better, so the J call may be wrong. Germline V gene lookup returns CDR1 MDHEN and CDR2 SYDVKM. The CDR3 sequence is 14 residues long. CDR3 protein: CASSLEGGYYEQYF. The CDR3 DNA follows: TGTGCCAGCAGTTTAGAGGGCGGCTACTACGAGCAGTACTTC.

The rearrangement uses TRBV5-6 and TRBJ2-7; D is undetermined. Germline-derived CDR1 and CDR2 are SGHDT and YYEEEE. The V gene lost 4 bases and the J gene lost 2 bases, with 13 bases spanning the gap. This CDR3 is 14 amino acids long. The CDR3 sequence is CASSPVGSPYEQYF. The CDR3 nucleotides read TGTGCCAGCAGCCCCGTGGGGTCTCCCTACGAGCAGTACTTC.

The chain couples TRBV28 to TRBJ2-1; possibly TRBD2 for D (6 bases). The germline CDR1 and CDR2 sequences are MDHEN and SYDVKM. V lost 5 bases and J lost 10, with 12 bases in between. The CDR3 is made up of 12 amino acids. Here the CDR3 DNA reads TGTGCCAGCAGTCCCCTCAGCGGGGAGCAGTTCTTC. It yields the protein CASSPLSGEQFF.

For the CDR3, the DNA is TGTGCCAGCAGTTCGGGACTGTACAAAGAGACCCAGTACTTC. It translates to CASSSGLYKETQYF. V gene TRBV27 combines with J gene TRBJ2-5, with D perhaps TRBD2 (6 bases). V lost 4 bases to trimming and J lost 3 bases, with 12 bases between them. The CDR3 consists of 14 residues. Germline V gene sequence: CDR1 MNHEY, CDR2 SMNVEV (reference sequence).

The chain uses TRBV6-5 and TRBJ2-1; 12 nucleotides align to TRBD2. CDR3 size: 15 residues. CDR1 MNHEY and CDR2 SVGAGI come from the germline V gene. Germline trimming cut 5 bases from V and 5 bases from J; bases unmatched to any gene: 4. In DNA, the CDR3 is TGTGCCAGCAGTGCTAGCGGGGGGGTTCACAATGAGCAGTTCTTC. Translating gives CASSASGGVHNEQFF.

The chain joins TRBV4-1 to TRBJ2-3, with 7 bases fitting TRBD2. This CDR3 is 15 amino acids long. Germline V gene data show CDR1 as MGHRA and CDR2 as YSYEKL. V was pared by 4 bases and J by 2 bases, with 6 bases of the junction left unmatched. CDR3 sequence reads: CASSLSGVNTDTQYF. DNA for the CDR3: TGCGCCAGCAGCCTCAGCGGGGTTAACACAGATACGCAGTATTTT.